A single sample is the source of the 5 T cell receptor beta chains below, sequenced in a study of cytomegalovirus exposure and HLA in healthy donors. The PCR contained 60 Vbeta and 13 Jbeta primers. Sequencing was performed with immunoSEQ multiplex PCR; in TCRdb, only in-frame clones are kept and a portion is missing. The sample carries some 89,000 clones, 85% recorded once. Sequenced input: PBMCs. These receptors were taken from a man in his forties or fifties in good health and CMV-seropositive.

The V call is TRBV7-2, the J call TRBJ2-3; D not certain. The CDR3 length is 12 residues. CDR1 is SGHTA and CDR2 is FQGNSA in the germline V gene. V gave up 3 bases and J gave up 4 bases, with 5 bases separating them. The CDR3 DNA follows: TGTGCCAGCAGCTTCTACGCAGATACGCAGTATTTT. Protein product: CASSFYADTQYF. The full variable domain, with the rest looked up from reference TRBV7-2 and TRBJ2-3, is GAGVSQSPSNKVTEKGKDVELRCDPISGHTALYWYRQSLGQGLEFLIYFQGNSAPDKSGLPSDRFSAERTGGSVSTLTIQRTQQEDSAVYLCASSFYADTQYFGPGTRLTVL.

The chain recombines TRBV19 with TRBJ2-7; 11 nucleotides align to TRBD1. CDR1 is LNHDA and CDR2 is SQIVND in the germline V gene (reference sequence). The CDR3 is 17 amino acids. J was trimmed by 6 bases and V by 5 bases; bases with no gene match: 15. The CDR3 coding sequence is TGTGCCAGTAGTCTTAGGACAGGGGGCGTTTCTGGTGGCGAGCAGTACTTC. Translated: CASSLRTGGVSGGEQYF.

The V and J genes are TRBV6-1 and TRBJ1-1; TRBD1 is a possible D gene (5 bases). Germline V gene data show CDR1 as MNHNS and CDR2 as SASEGT. V was clipped by 11 bases and J by 2 bases, with 15 bases between them. CDR3 size: 13 residues. CDR3 sequence reads: CAGRQLLNTEAFF. The CDR3 nucleotides read TGTGCCGGAAGACAGCTCCTTAACACTGAAGCTTTCTTT.

In its sample, this clone was seen once. The rearrangement links TRBV7-3 to TRBJ1-5, with D maybe TRBD1 (6 bases). The ends were cut back, 5 bases at V and 4 bases at J, with 18 bases in the middle. The CDR3 sequence is 16 residues long. CDR1 and CDR2 from the germline V gene are SGHTA and FQGTGA. CDR3 nucleotides: TGTGCCAGCAGCGGAAGCTCCGTCCAGGGGAATCAGCCCCAGCATTTT. Residues: CASSGSSVQGNQPQHF.

The gene calls are TRBV7-3 and TRBJ2-2, with unresolved D. The CDR3 consists of 14 residues. V lost 2 bases and J lost 0, with 4 bases in between. CDR1 and CDR2 (germline): SGHTA, FQGTGA. The CDR3, as DNA: TGTGCCAGCAGCTTACTCCCGAACACCGGGGAGCTGTTTTTT. The encoded protein is CASSLLPNTGELFF.